This TCR beta chain appears in the sequencing data of a study of long-term antiretroviral therapy in people with HIV. Version v3.0 of the immunoSEQ assay was performed at survey level. Assay used: immunoSEQ multiplex PCR; TCRdb lists only in-frame clones, some missing. This sample carries about 24,000 clones, about four fifths of them seen once, and the ten largest clones take around 15%. On this clone: Antigen: not known.

Study findings and constraints: Whereas controls had wider CDR3 length ranges, HIV repertoires had narrower ones. Even long-term ART left TRB diversity below transplant donor controls, despite gains.

The CDR3 is made up of 12 amino acids. The germline V gene has CDR1 SGHTS and CDR2 YDEGEE. The V gene lost 0 bases and the J gene lost 3 bases, with 4 bases spanning the gap. The receptor comes from a woman aged 18-30 years with HIV. V gene TRBV5-8 combines with J gene TRBJ2-7; no firm D call. Sequences were derived from unsorted PBMCs, sampled at the start of antiretroviral therapy, before treatment. The CDR3 loop reads CASSLDDYEQYF. CDR3 sequence (DNA): TGTGCCAGCAGCTTGGATGACTACGAGCAGTACTTC.